The entry below gives a single T cell receptor (beta chain) sequence along with its context. The antigen remains undetermined. This CDR3 comprises 14 residues. In germline, CDR1 is MNHEY, CDR2 SVGAGI. The J segment lost 2 bases and the V segment lost 6 bases, leaving 7 bases of the junction unmatched. The data are from a study of T cell responses to AZD1222 COVID-19 vaccine. Clones were read by immunoSEQ multiplex PCR, and TCRdb kept only the in-frame ones, dropping some. The sample gives about 130,000 clones, around 90% of which show up once; about 4.3% is in the top ten. Whole-study results and caveats: Repertoires were obtained solely post-peak T cell response. Among the donors, most were white British and more were female, and clonal diversity was possibly underestimated. Mapped onto spike, vaccine-associated CD4 TCRs spanned it and were dominant at 160-218 and 743-854. The breadth and depth of Spike-specific TCRs increased once two AZD1222 doses had been given.

This receptor was obtained from an adult in good health. Source: peripheral blood, taken on day 0 of MenACWY control vaccination. The chain recombines TRBV6-5 with TRBJ2-7, with TRBD1 matching 7 bases. In DNA, the CDR3 is TGTGCCAGCAGAAAGACAGGGAGTACCTACGAGCAGTACTTC. It specifies CASRKTGSTYEQYF.